One and the same sample provided the 18 T cell receptor beta chains below, sequenced in a study of T cell clonotyping in hematopoietic cell transplantation. Repertoires were generated with immunoSEQ multiplex PCR, while TCRdb's copy carries only in-frame clones and drops some. Among 46,000 or so clones, about nine tenths were seen once, and the ten largest hold about 5.6%. Time point indicated: recipient sample about 28 days before transplant, after cytoreduction. The sequenced sample was peripheral blood mononuclear cells, obtained before stem cell transplant. These receptors were obtained from a man between 60 and 75 years old with biphenotypic leukemia. Some clones in this sample may be carry-over from other donors' samples.

This clone has only one observation. The chain recombines TRBV6-1 with TRBJ1-2, with D possibly being TRBD1 (5 bases). Trimming stripped 3 bases from V and 7 bases from J, with 12 bases between. CDR1 and CDR2 (germline): MNHNS, SASEGT. This CDR3 contains 13 residues. DNA of the CDR3: TGTGCCAGCAGTGACAGGGACTTGGGTGGCTACACCTTC. Translated, it gives CASSDRDLGGYTF.

This clone appeared once. The V gene is TRBV28, the J gene TRBJ2-1; D unresolved. Trimming stripped 4 bases from V and 1 base from J, with 11 bases between. The germline gives CDR1 MDHEN, CDR2 SYDVKM. The CDR3 is 15 amino acids. CDR3 residues: CASSSAVRSYNEQFF. The CDR3 DNA sequence: TGTGCCAGCAGTTCGGCAGTGAGATCCTACAATGAGCAGTTCTTC.

V is TRBV10-3 and J is TRBJ2-7, with 7 bases matching TRBD1. Germline V gene lookup returns CDR1 ENHRY and CDR2 SYGVKD. CDR3 length: 13 residues. J lost 0 bases, V lost 7 bases, and 3 bases had no gene match. In nucleotides, the CDR3 is TGTGCCATCAAAGGGGACAGCTCCTACGAGCAGTACTTC. Amino acid sequence: CAIKGDSSYEQYF.

CDR3: CASSPYPAGGMIDEQYF. The CDR3 DNA is TGTGCCAGCAGCCCCTACCCAGCGGGAGGAATGATCGACGAGCAGTACTTC. The chain combines TRBV7-2 with TRBJ2-7; the match to TRBD2 covers 9 bases. CDR1 is SGHTA and CDR2 is FQGNSA in the germline V gene. The junction had 16 bases not matched to a gene; V was cut back by 5 bases and J by 5 bases. This CDR3 has 17 amino acids.

The chain has TRBV7-3 and TRBJ2-7, with 8 bases fitting TRBD2. In germline, CDR1 is SGHTA, CDR2 FQGTGA. The CDR3 has 14 amino acids. J lost 0 bases, V lost 3 bases, and 1 base had no gene match. CDR3 DNA: TGTGCCAGCAGCTTTAGCGGGAACTCCTACGAGCAGTACTTC. This sequence encodes CASSFSGNSYEQYF. The whole variable domain, filled in from reference TRBV7-3 and TRBJ2-7, reads GAGVSQTPSNKVTEKGKYVELRCDPISGHTALYWYRQSLGQGPEFLIYFQGTGAADDSGLPNDRFFAVRPEGSVSTLKIQRTERGDSAVYLCASSFSGNSYEQYFGPGTRLTVT.

The chain uses TRBV6-1 and TRBJ1-5; D perhaps matches TRBD1 (5 bases). The CDR3 is 14 residues long. The germline V gene encodes CDR1 MNHNS and CDR2 SASEGT. V dropped 3 bases and J dropped 6 bases, with 12 bases sitting between them. CDR3 sequence reads: CASSDMGQGQPQHF. CDR3 DNA: TGTGCCAGCAGTGATATGGGGCAGGGTCAGCCCCAGCATTTT.

This clone was seen a few times. This chain uses TRBV7-6 with TRBJ2-1; TRBD2 matches at 12 bases. V shed 4 bases and J 6 bases; nucleotides not matched to a gene: 7. CDR3 length: 16 residues. Germline V gene data show CDR1 as SGHVS and CDR2 as FNYEAQ. This chain's CDR3 is CASSYRTSGTLNEQFF. The CDR3 coding sequence is TGTGCCAGCAGCTACAGGACTAGCGGGACCCTCAATGAGCAGTTCTTC.

A single count supports this clone. This sequence joins TRBV28 and TRBJ2-7; D gene ambiguous. There are 14 residues in the CDR3. V shed 2 bases and J shed 1 base, with 9 bases lying between them. Germline CDR1 MDHEN, CDR2 SYDVKM. This CDR3 reads CASSLTRNSYEQYF. The CDR3 DNA reads as TGTGCCAGCAGTTTAACAAGGAATTCCTACGAGCAGTACTTC.

CDR3 DNA sequence: TGTGCCAGCAGCTTATATGGCGGGGCCTACGAGCAGTACTTC. The encoded protein is CASSLYGGAYEQYF. The V gene is TRBV11-2, the J gene TRBJ2-7, with a weak D call TRBD2 (6 bases). Trimming cost V 2 bases and J 2 bases, with 10 bases left between them. Germline V CDR1 and CDR2: SGHAT, FQNNGV. The CDR3 is 14 amino acids. The full variable domain, its missing parts supplied by reference TRBV11-2 and TRBJ2-7, is EAGVAQSPRYKIIEKRQSVAFWCNPISGHATLYWYQQILGQGPKLLIQFQNNGVVDDSQLPKDRFSAERLKGVDSTLKIQPAKLEDSAVYLCASSLYGGAYEQYFGPGTRLTVT.

This chain links TRBV11-2 with TRBJ1-4; perhaps TRBD1 as D (5 bases). Germline values: CDR1 SGHAT, CDR2 FQNNGV. This CDR3 is built from 14 residues. Trimming removed 0 bases from V and 4 bases from J, with 6 bases in between. For the CDR3, the DNA is TGTGCCAGCAGCTTAGACAGGGATAATGAAAAACTGTTTTTT. Its translation: CASSLDRDNEKLFF.

This chain links TRBV18 with TRBJ2-2; D uncertain. Germline V gene data show CDR1 as KGHSH and CDR2 as LQKENI. V was shortened by 2 bases and J by 7 bases, with 11 bases between the two germline ends. The CDR3 spans 14 residues. The DNA for the CDR3 is TGTGCCAGCTCACCAGGAGAGTCTGTCGGGGAGCTGTTTTTT. It is translated as CASSPGESVGELFF.

The genes are TRBV6-5 and TRBJ2-6, with D possibly being TRBD1 or TRBD2 (5 bases each). This CDR3 has 12 residues. Trimming removed 8 bases from V and 7 bases from J, with 9 bases in between. The germline CDR1 and CDR2 sequences are MNHEY and SVGAGI. The CDR3 nucleotides read TGTGCCAGCGGGGGATTCGCCAACGTCCTGACTTTC. This sequence encodes CASGGFANVLTF.

The rearrangement joins TRBV2 to TRBJ1-1; D gene unclear. V was pared by 6 bases and J by 0 bases, with 8 bases between. The CDR3 has 13 amino acids. The V gene's germline CDR1 is SNHLY and CDR2 FYNNEI. CDR3 protein: CASRADLNTEAFF. CDR3 coding DNA: TGTGCCAGCAGGGCCGACCTGAACACTGAAGCTTTCTTT.

This clone was picked up one time. The chain combines TRBV28 with TRBJ2-7; D gene uncertain. The CDR3 contains 12 residues. The germline CDR1 and CDR2 sequences are MDHEN and SYDVKM. V lost 5 bases, J lost 7 bases, and 12 bases lay in between. The DNA for the CDR3 is TGTGCCAGCAGTCCCTCTTCCTTTGAGCAGTACTTC. Its translation is CASSPSSFEQYF.

By its share, this clone is medium-sized (0.01 to 0.1%). The chain combines TRBV7-9 with TRBJ2-3, with TRBD2 matching over 7 bases. This CDR3 comprises 14 residues. Germline CDR1 SEHNR, CDR2 FQNEAQ (reference sequence). V dropped 3 bases and J dropped 1; count of bases not matched to a gene: 1. This CDR3 is CASSFGGGTDTQYF. The CDR3 DNA follows: TGTGCCAGCAGCTTTGGGGGGGGCACAGATACGCAGTATTTT. The variable domain in full, with the rest retrieved from reference TRBV7-9 and TRBJ2-3, is DTGVSQNPRHKITKRGQNVTFRCDPISEHNRLYWYRQTLGQGPEFLTYFQNEAQLEKSRLLSDRFSAERPKGSFSTLEIQRTEQGDSAMYLCASSFGGGTDTQYFGPGTRLTVL.

The chain links TRBV4-3 to TRBJ2-7; tentatively, D is TRBD2 (5 bases). V gave up 3 bases and J gave up 2 bases, with 11 bases separating them. Germline V gene sequence: CDR1 LGHNA, CDR2 YSLEER. The CDR3 extends over 14 amino acids. CDR3 sequence (DNA): TGCGCCAGCAGCCAGGGCGGGCCCACCTACGAGCAGTACTTC. This codes for CASSQGGPTYEQYF.

V and J are TRBV19 and TRBJ2-7; TRBD1 matches 7 bases. V lost 5 bases to trimming and J lost 2 bases; unmatched junction nucleotides: 3. This CDR3 has 13 residues. Germline V CDR1 and CDR2: LNHDA, SQIVND (reference sequence). CDR3 amino acids: CASSQGETYEQYF. CDR3 coding DNA: TGTGCCAGTAGTCAGGGGGAAACCTACGAGCAGTACTTC. Based on the CDR3 plus reference TRBV19 and TRBJ2-7, the full variable domain is DGGITQSPKYLFRKEGQNVTLSCEQNLNHDAMYWYRQDPGQGLRLIYYSQIVNDFQKGDIAEGYSVSREKKESFPLTVTSAQKNPTAFYLCASSQGETYEQYFGPGTRLTVT.

V is TRBV27 and J is TRBJ2-7; possible D gene TRBD1, 6 bases. CDR1 is MNHEY and CDR2 is SMNVEV in the germline V gene (reference sequence). The CDR3 sequence is 17 residues long. With 4 bases removed from V and 2 bases from J, the gap between germline ends came to 21 bases. CDR3 region: CASSSTESGHTTYEQYF. CDR3 DNA sequence: TGTGCCAGCAGTTCCACCGAATCGGGACACACCACCTACGAGCAGTACTTC.